This T cell receptor beta chain was captured in a study of T-cell reconstitution after alpha-beta-depleted transplantation in children. In its sample, this clonotype was seen a few times. This CDR3 contains 17 residues. The V gene lost 2 bases and the J gene lost 2 bases, with 13 bases spanning the gap. Germline loops: CDR1 MGHDK, CDR2 SYGVNS. A TCRbeta library incorporating unique molecular identifiers was prepared. TCRdb used MiXCR to reprocess the PCR reads, holding one entry per CDR3 protein. The top ten clones hold 4.5% to 6% of a sample with a few hundred thousand distinct CDR3 sequences, about a tenth of them seen once.

The sequence derives from a human donor who donated a stem cell graft to a child with acute myeloid leukemia. J is TRBJ1-6 and V is TRBV25-1; D not resolved. The sequencing here drew on PBMCs from the stem cell graft donor, taken from the stem cell graft. CDR3 sequence (DNA): TGTGCCAGCAGTGAAGCCGGGCGGACGCCCTATAATTCACCCCTCCACTTT. It encodes CASSEAGRTPYNSPLHF.